This T cell receptor (beta chain) was sequenced in a study of regulatory T cells in long-lasting Graves disease. Regarding the study as a whole: Sharing of public clonotypes was greater in persistent patients (approximately 2,700) than in new patients (around 1,000).

Germline assignment: CDR1 MDHEN and CDR2 SYDVKM. With V trimmed by 2 bases and J by 12 bases, 7 bases remained unmatched. The length of the CDR3 is 13 residues. A remark on this clonotype: Its matching antigen is unknown.

The time point is: persistent/refractory GD, antithyroid drugs over 5 years with positive TRAb. Construction of the TCR library relied on RNA isolated from PBMCs. For TCR beta, libraries came from iRepertoire HTBI primers and Arm-PCR of CDR3 regions. TCRdb reprocessed the multiplex PCR reads with MiXCR, giving one entry per CDR3 protein. The sample consists of roughly 400,000 distinct CDR3 sequences, over 20% of them appearing once. The chain has TRBV28 and TRBJ1-5; 7 nucleotides match TRBD1. The sample in question was peripheral blood mononuclear cells (PBMCs), obtained when the disease was refractory, from a patient treated with antithyroid drugs. The sequence was collected from a female donor with Graves disease. The CDR3 here is CASSLEQGRLQHF. The CDR3, as DNA: TGTGCCAGCAGTTTAGAACAGGGGCGGCTCCAGCATTTT.